Listed below are T cell receptor beta chains from one sample, sequenced in a study of blood T cells in healthy people across ages. MiXCR, run by TCRdb on the 5' RACE reads, gives a single entry per CDR3 protein. The sample has around 940,000 distinct CDR3 sequences, approximately 50% seen once. The sample taken for sequencing was blood. The receptors shown here come from an older woman in good health. CDR3s include the opening cysteine and the closing phenylalanine or tryptophan. The order of the fields is J gene, V gene, clone size, D gene, CDR3 DNA, CDR3 protein. A D gene is named only where the DNA matches it firmly. Only some rows state a clone size, as once, few, many or a class for expanded clones.

TRBJ2-7 | TRBV3-1 | . | . | TGTGCCAGCAGCCGATCGGGACGGACGTACAATGAGCAGTACTTC | CASSRSGRTYNEQYF
TRBJ1-2 | TRBV3-1 | . | TRBD1 | TGTGCCAGCAGCCAAGGCGATTTCAGGACAGGGGGAATCTATGGCTACACCTTC | CASSQGDFRTGGIYGYTF
TRBJ2-3 | TRBV7-9 | . | TRBD2 | TGTGCCAGCAGCCCCGGAGGACGAGCGGGAGGTGTGACAGATACGCAGTATTTT | CASSPGGRAGGVTDTQYF
TRBJ2-1 | TRBV4-2 | few | TRBD2 | TGTGCCAGCAGCCAAGGGCCTAGCGGGAGTTCCTACAATGAGCAGTTCTTC | CASSQGPSGSSYNEQFF
TRBJ2-6 | TRBV29-1 | . | . | TGCAGCGTTCTTCTAGGATCTGGGGACTCTGGGGCCAACGTCCTGACTTTC | CSVLLGSGDSGANVLTF
TRBJ2-3 | TRBV27 | . | TRBD2 | TGTGCCAGCAGTCAACTAGCGGGATACACAGATACGCAGTATTTT | CASSQLAGYTDTQYF
TRBJ2-3 | TRBV7-2 | . | . | TGTGCCAGCAGCTTAAGGCCGGTGATCCTCACAGATACGCAGTATTTT | CASSLRPVILTDTQYF
TRBJ2-7 | TRBV11-2 | . | . | TGTGCCAGCAGCTTAGTACAGGGAATAGGCGAGCAGTACTTC | CASSLVQGIGEQYF
TRBJ1-2 | TRBV2 | . | . | TGTGCCAGCAGTAGTCAGGGAGGCGACTATGGCTACACCTTC | CASSSQGGDYGYTF
TRBJ2-7 | TRBV3-1 | . | TRBD2 | TGTGCCAGCAGCCGGGAACTAGCGGGAGTTTCCTACGAGCAGTACTTC | CASSRELAGVSYEQYF
TRBJ2-7 | TRBV4-1 | . | . | TGCGCCAGCAGCCAAGGTCCGGGGACGGGCCCCTACGAGCAGTACTTC | CASSQGPGTGPYEQYF
TRBJ1-2 | TRBV29-1 | many | . | TGCAGCGCCCAAGTGCCAACGATCGGCTATGGCTACACCTTC | CSAQVPTIGYGYTF
TRBJ2-7 | TRBV9 | . | TRBD2 | TGTGCCAGCAGCGTGGCTAGCGGGATGGATGAGCAGTACTTC | CASSVASGMDEQYF
TRBJ1-2 | TRBV29-1 | . | . | TGCAGCGTTGATGGGGCAGGCCAAGGAGGTAACTATGGCTACACCTTC | CSVDGAGQGGNYGYTF
TRBJ1-5 | TRBV18 | . | . | TGTGCCAGCTCATCCCGGGGCGATAGCAATCAGCCCCAGCATTTT | CASSSRGDSNQPQHF
TRBJ2-3 | TRBV6-2/TRBV6-3 | . | . | TGTGCCAGCAGTTCCTCCGCTCGCGCAGATACGCAGTATTTT | CASSSSARADTQYF
TRBJ2-7 | TRBV29-1 | . | . | TGCAGCTCTCAGAGCCAGGGCGCCGAGCAGTACTTC | CSSQSQGAEQYF
TRBJ2-4 | TRBV20-1 | . | . | TGCAGCGAGATAGGACACCTGAACTCCTACGTGCAGTACTTC | CSEIGHLNSYVQYF
TRBJ2-7 | TRBV3-1 | . | . | TGTGCCAGCAGCCACCTAAACCACGAGCAGTACTTC | CASSHLNHEQYF
TRBJ2-1 | TRBV4-3 | . | TRBD2 | TGCGCCAGCAGCCAAGAAATAAGGGCTAGCGGGAGGGGAGAGCAGTTCTTC | CASSQEIRASGRGEQFF
TRBJ2-7 | TRBV6-1 | . | TRBD2 | TGTGCCAGCAGCAAGCGGGAGCCCCCCTACAATGAGCAGTACTTC | CASSKREPPYNEQYF
TRBJ2-1 | TRBV29-1 | . | . | TGCAGCGTGGCCAGGGGGGCCTCCTACAATGAGCAGTTCTTC | CSVARGASYNEQFF
TRBJ2-7 | TRBV12-3/TRBV12-4 | . | TRBD2 | TGTGCCGGTACCAGCACTAGCGGGGGTTCCTACGAGCAGTACTTC | CAGTSTSGGSYEQYF
TRBJ2-1 | TRBV6-5 | . | . | TGTGCCAGTAGTCCACACCAGAATGGTTTCTACAATGAGCAGTTCTTC | CASSPHQNGFYNEQFF
TRBJ1-1 | TRBV4-1 | many | . | TGCGCCAGCAGCCAAGTTCAGAACACTGAAGCTTTCTTT | CASSQVQNTEAFF
TRBJ2-7 | TRBV7-2 | few | TRBD2 | TGTGCCAGCAGCCGGTGGGACTATATGGGCTACGAGCAGTACTTC | CASSRWDYMGYEQYF
TRBJ2-1 | TRBV12-3/TRBV12-4 | once | TRBD2 | TGTGCCAGCAGTGGGGGACTAGCGTTTGAGCAGTTCTTC | CASSGGLAFEQFF
TRBJ2-7 | TRBV28 | . | . | TGTGCCAGCAGTTTGTTCAGGGGGGACGAGCAGTACTTC | CASSLFRGDEQYF
TRBJ2-1 | TRBV6-1 | . | TRBD2 | TGTGCCAGTTTTAGCGGGAGAGCATCCTACAATGAGCAGTTCTTC | CASFSGRASYNEQFF
TRBJ2-4 | TRBV4-1 | . | . | TGCCCCAGCAGCCGTGGCACTACCCATCTAACCCAACTAGCCAAAAACATTCAGTACTTC | CPSSRGTTHLTQLAKNIQYF
TRBJ2-7 | TRBV4-1 | . | TRBD1 | TGCGCCAGCAGCCAAGGTAACAGGGGGCCATCCTCCTACGAGCAGTACTTC | CASSQGNRGPSSYEQYF
TRBJ1-2 | TRBV5-1 | . | . | TGCGCCAGCCGCCCCGGACAGTTCGTTTATGGCTACACCTTC | CASRPGQFVYGYTF
TRBJ2-4 | TRBV28 | few | . | TGTGCCAGCAGTTTGGTGGCCAAAAACATTCAGTACTTC | CASSLVAKNIQYF
TRBJ2-1 | TRBV10-2 | . | TRBD2 | TGCGCCAGCCTTACTAGCGGGAGAGGCAATGAGCAGTTCTTC | CASLTSGRGNEQFF
TRBJ1-5 | TRBV9 | few | . | TGTGCCAGCAGCGGAGACACTAATCAGCCCCAGCATTTT | CASSGDTNQPQHF
TRBJ1-6 | TRBV6-6 | . | . | TGTACCAGCAGTTACGGGGAATCACCCCTCCACTTT | CTSSYGESPLHF
TRBJ2-1 | TRBV24-1 | . | . | TGTGCCACCAGTGATTGGGGGACTTACCGGGAGTTCTTC | CATSDWGTYREFF
TRBJ2-7 | TRBV7-2 | . | TRBD2 | TGTGCCAGCAGCTTACAAGCGGGAGGGCCAGTGTACGAGCAGTACTTC | CASSLQAGGPVYEQYF